This entry describes one T cell receptor (beta chain). Its target is not known. These data belong to a study of shared clonotypes between healthy human individuals. In the study overall: CD4 naive cells filled three plates per donor, CD4 memory three, CD8 naive two and CD8 memory one. Study-level results: How much donors shared clonotypes was expected to be affected by sequencing depth.

Genomic DNA of every subset was divided equally among multiple immunoSEQ plates. Data came from immunoSEQ multiplex PCR; TCRdb stores just in-frame clones and leaves some out. The sample has roughly 660,000 clones; 90% are singletons. CDR1 SGHRS and CDR2 YFSETQ come from the germline V gene. This CDR3 is built from 13 residues. Trimming took 6 bases from V and 7 from J, leaving 14 bases between them. The chain combines TRBV5-1 with TRBJ2-4; D might be TRBD1 or TRBD2, each matching 6 bases. The sample consisted of memory CD8+ T cells from PBMCs. Subset in this sample: CD45RO+ cells pooled with CCR7-negative TemRA cells. The clonotype comes from a man aged 18-30 years in good health. Some clones in this sample may be carry-over from other donors' samples. CDR3 in amino acids: CASTGAGVNIQYF. The CDR3 nucleotides read TGCGCCAGCACGGGGGCAGGGGTCAACATTCAGTACTTC.